The clone carrying this T cell receptor (beta chain) turned up a few times. CDR3 size: 16 residues. Germline CDR1 WSHSY, CDR2 SAAADI. The trim removed 0 bases at V and 4 bases at J, leaving 4 bases unmatched. This sample was included in a study of blood T cell repertoires in COVID-19. Overall study context: There were acute and convalescent COVID-19 samples, and they came from the United States, Italy and Spain. From T cells, B-cell-depleted T cells, or PBMCs came the material, which was cDNA or gDNA.

Each participant's cohort was designated according to participant-reported clinical history. Original processing notes: It was from reference gene primer amplification that nucleated cell counts were estimated. The method was immunoSEQ multiplex PCR; TCRdb's version includes in-frame clones alone and lacks a portion of them. D and trimming come from the DNA, and the V and J calls and clone size come from that table. Of about 250,000 clones listed, about four fifths are singletons. The chain carries TRBV10-2 and TRBJ2-3; 10 bases match TRBD2. The sequenced sample was PBMCs or T cells enriched from blood (not recorded which). This sequence was found in a woman aged 40 to 50 who had been exposed to COVID-19. The CDR3 DNA reads TGCGCCAGCAGTGAGTCGGCTAGCGGGGGCCCAGATACGCAGTATTTT. Translation: CASSESASGGPDTQYF.